A selection of T cell receptor beta chains follows, all from one sample in a study of blood T cell repertoires in COVID-19. Assay used: immunoSEQ multiplex PCR; TCRdb lists only in-frame clones, some missing. The table shows approximately 85,000 clones, with about 85% occurring only once. Input material: peripheral blood. These receptors were taken from a woman aged 50 to 65 with active or convalescent COVID-19. The CDR3 runs from the conserved cysteine through the conserved F or W. Each record gives: J gene, V gene, clone size, D gene, CDR3 protein, CDR3 DNA. D genes are given only for firm matches. Some rows have no size entry. The others give once, few or many, or a class for an expanded clone.

TRBJ2-7	TRBV5-5	-	TRBD2	CASSWPGLADEQYF	TGTGCCAGCAGCTGGCCGGGACTAGCAGATGAGCAGTACTTC
TRBJ2-5	TRBV6-2/TRBV6-3	-	TRBD2	CASSSPGLAGLETQYF	TGTGCCAGCAGTTCCCCGGGACTAGCGGGGTTGGAGACCCAGTACTTC
TRBJ2-2	TRBV9	-	TRBD1	CASSLQGADGELFF	TGTGCCAGCAGCTTACAGGGGGCGGACGGGGAGCTGTTTTTT
TRBJ1-1	TRBV29-1	-	-	CSVEDSLNTEAFF	TGCAGCGTTGAAGACAGTCTGAACACTGAAGCTTTCTTT
TRBJ2-7	TRBV5-1	-	TRBD1	CASSRTGDEQYF	TGCGCCAGCAGCCGAACAGGGGACGAGCAGTACTTC
TRBJ1-2	TRBV6-5	-	-	CASSLRTEGYTF	TGTGCCAGCAGTTTGAGGACAGAAGGCTACACCTTC
TRBJ2-1	TRBV27	once	-	CASSPWAGDVNEQFF	TGTGCCAGCAGTCCGTGGGCCGGGGATGTCAATGAGCAGTTCTTC
TRBJ1-4	TRBV6-2/TRBV6-3	-	TRBD1	CASSEGQPNEKLFF	TGTGCCAGCAGCGAGGGACAGCCTAATGAAAAACTGTTTTTT
TRBJ2-2	TRBV5-1	-	TRBD2	CASRIGLAGTGELFF	TGCGCCAGCCGCATAGGGCTAGCGGGCACCGGGGAGCTGTTTTTT
TRBJ2-7	TRBV6-2/TRBV6-3	-	TRBD2	CASSRPGGEGLWEQYF	TGTGCCAGCAGTCGCCCCGGGGGGGAAGGACTCTGGGAGCAGTACTTC
TRBJ2-6	TRBV4-3	many	-	CASSPSPPRRAGANVLTF	TGCGCCAGCAGCCCCTCTCCACCTCGTAGAGCTGGGGCCAACGTCCTGACTTTC
TRBJ2-3	TRBV5-8	-	TRBD1	CASSNGQGSTITDTQYF	TGTGCCAGCAGCAACGGACAGGGTTCTACCATCACAGATACGCAGTATTTT
TRBJ1-1	TRBV4-2	-	-	CASSQDGGGDTEAFF	TGTGCCAGCAGCCAAGATGGAGGGGGGGACACTGAAGCTTTCTTT
TRBJ1-2	TRBV30	-	TRBD1	CAWKDRGPGGDRYTF	TGTGCCTGGAAGGACAGGGGGCCGGGGGGTGATCGCTACACCTTC
TRBJ2-7	TRBV9	few	TRBD1	CASSVGQGDGFWSYEQYF	TGTGCCAGCAGCGTAGGACAGGGGGACGGATTTTGGTCCTACGAGCAGTACTTC
TRBJ2-3	TRBV4-2	-	-	CASSQVSSADTQYF	TGTGCCAGCAGCCAAGTTAGTAGCGCAGATACGCAGTATTTT
TRBJ1-5	TRBV7-3	-	-	CASSLTGEPNQPQHF	TGTGCCAGCAGCTTAACGGGAGAGCCCAATCAGCCCCAGCATTTT
TRBJ1-2	TRBV4-3	-	TRBD1	CASSPSGTDPSTF	TGCGCCAGCAGCCCATCTGGGACAGACCCCTCCACCTTC
TRBJ1-5	TRBV2	-	-	CASSGDTANQPQHF	TGTGCCAGCAGCGGGGACACCGCCAATCAGCCCCAGCATTTT
TRBJ2-1	TRBV6-4	-	TRBD2	CASSASGGGREQFF	TGTGCCAGCAGTGCTAGCGGGGGGGGAAGGGAGCAGTTCTTC
TRBJ1-1	TRBV6-6	-	-	CASSYPWGRQNTEAFF	TGTGCCAGCAGTTACCCGTGGGGCCGTCAAAACACTGAAGCTTTCTTT
TRBJ1-1	TRBV2	-	-	CASTGTRGAEAFF	TGTGCCAGCACCGGGACAAGGGGAGCTGAAGCTTTCTTT
TRBJ1-1	TRBV18	-	-	CASSPPSSDTEAFF	TGTGCCAGCTCACCACCTAGCTCGGATACCGAAGCTTTCTTT
TRBJ2-3	TRBV30	-	-	CAWVDTISTDTQYF	TGTGCCTGGGTTGACACGATTAGCACAGATACGCAGTATTTT
TRBJ1-2	TRBV5-6	few	TRBD1	CASSHELFPGQGGGGYTF	TGTGCCAGCAGCCATGAACTCTTCCCGGGACAGGGCGGTGGAGGCTACACCTTC
TRBJ1-3	TRBV27	-	-	CASSLGGSPGNTIYF	TGTGCCAGCAGTTTAGGAGGGTCTCCTGGAAACACCATATATTTT